This is a list of T cell receptor beta chains from one sample in a study of blood T cell repertoires in COVID-19. TCRdb's table, derived via immunoSEQ multiplex PCR, lists solely in-frame clones and lacks some. Of about 210,000 clones listed, about 82% are singletons. The specimen sequenced was peripheral blood. The receptors were gathered from a man aged 60 to 69 with COVID-19, enrolled during active disease. Each CDR3 is given with its conserved first and last residue. Each record gives: CDR3 length, D gene, clone size, V gene, J gene, CDR3 DNA, CDR3 protein. A D gene is named only where the DNA matches it firmly. The size field is filled for only some rows; it gives once, few, many or a size class.

>16|-|once|TRBV4-2|TRBJ1-4
TGTGCCAGCAGCCAAGAGCGGGATGTGACTAATGAAAAACTGTTTTTT
CASSQERDVTNEKLFF
>15|-|-|TRBV27|TRBJ1-2
TGTGCCAGCAGTTCGACCGGGACATGGAACTATGGCTACACCTTC
CASSSTGTWNYGYTF
>14|-|-|TRBV6-1|TRBJ1-2
TGTGCCAGCAGTGAACTATTCTTGCCCTCTGGCTACACCTTC
CASSELFLPSGYTF
>14|-|-|TRBV5-1|TRBJ1-3
TGCGCCAGCAGCGAGGGCAGCTCTGGAAACACCATATATTTT
CASSEGSSGNTIYF
>17|TRBD2|-|TRBV5-3|TRBJ2-3
TGTGCCAGAAGCTCGACGGGACTAGCGGAGGTCACAGATACGCAGTATTTT
CARSSTGLAEVTDTQYF
>16|-|-|TRBV18|TRBJ1-3
TGTGCCAGCTCACCAAGGACGGAGGTCTCTGGAAACACCATATATTTT
CASSPRTEVSGNTIYF
>14|TRBD1|-|TRBV5-5|TRBJ1-2
TGTGCCAGCAGTGCCCGGGACAGTTCCTATGGCTACACCTTC
CASSARDSSYGYTF
>12|-|-|TRBV7-9|TRBJ2-3
TGTGCCAGCCTAGCCGCCGGGGATACGCAGTATTTT
CASLAAGDTQYF
>13|-|-|TRBV7-2|TRBJ1-3
TGTGCCAGCAGCCTCGGTCCCCGCGGCACCATATATTTT
CASSLGPRGTIYF
>15|-|-|TRBV6-6|TRBJ2-1
TGTGCCACCAAGTTGGGGAGGCAGGACTACAATGAGCAGTTCTTC
CATKLGRQDYNEQFF
>13|TRBD1|-|TRBV30|TRBJ1-5
TGTGCCTGGGGGACAGGGATGAATCAGCCCCAGCATTTT
CAWGTGMNQPQHF
>14|-|-|TRBV27|TRBJ2-1
TGTGCCAGCAGTTCCCGGACAGCCTACAATGAGCAGTTCTTC
CASSSRTAYNEQFF
>13|-|-|TRBV14|TRBJ1-2
TGTGCCAGCAGCCCCTGGACAGCCTCTGGCTACACCTTC
CASSPWTASGYTF
>14|-|-|TRBV4-2|TRBJ1-1
TGTGCCAGCAGCCGTGACAGCGCGAACACTGAAGCTTTCTTT
CASSRDSANTEAFF
>16|TRBD1|-|TRBV7-9|TRBJ2-7
TGTGCCAGCAGCCAAACCTGGACAGGGGTGACCTACGAGCAGTACTTC
CASSQTWTGVTYEQYF
>14|-|-|TRBV7-9|TRBJ2-5
TGTGCCAGCAGCCGGGGTACCAGGTTGGAGACCCAGTACTTC
CASSRGTRLETQYF
>12|-|once|TRBV6-4|TRBJ2-3
TGTGCCAGCAGTGCCAACACGGGTCCGCAGTATTTT
CASSANTGPQYF
>14|-|-|TRBV9|TRBJ1-1
TGTGCCAGCAGCTTTGACGGGACACGCACTGAAGCTTTCTTT
CASSFDGTRTEAFF
>15|TRBD1|-|TRBV7-9|TRBJ2-7
TGTGCCAGCACCCTTTTCGGGACAGGGGTATACGAGCAGTACTTC
CASTLFGTGVYEQYF
>11|-|few|TRBV20-1|TRBJ2-7
TGCAGTGCCCCGAGGGGGGGCGCGCAGTACTTC
CSAPRGGAQYF
>17|TRBD1|few|TRBV7-9|TRBJ1-1
TGTGCCAGCAGCTTTGCCGGGTTCAGGGGGCGGTGGACTGAAGCTTTCTTT
CASSFAGFRGRWTEAFF
>14|-|-|TRBV24-1|TRBJ1-5
TGTGCCACTGCCGGGACACCTAGCAATCAGCCCCAGCATTTT
CATAGTPSNQPQHF
>17|TRBD1|-|TRBV25-1|TRBJ1-3
TGTGCCAGCAGTGAATCATTCAGGGGGTCAATTGGAAACACCATATATTTT
CASSESFRGSIGNTIYF
>13|TRBD2|-|TRBV5-1|TRBJ2-5
TGCGCCAGCAGCCTCACGGGGGGGGAGACCCAGTACTTC
CASSLTGGETQYF
>14|-|-|TRBV7-9|TRBJ2-7
TGTGCCAGCAGCCGGGAACGAGATCGCTACGAGCAGTACTTC
CASSRERDRYEQYF
>13|-|-|TRBV30|TRBJ1-1
TGTGCCTGGAGTGTAAACTCGGGGACTGAAGCTTTCTTT
CAWSVNSGTEAFF
>13|-|few|TRBV19|TRBJ1-1
TGTGCCAGTAGTATGTTAGGGGTTACTGAAGCTTTCTTT
CASSMLGVTEAFF
>14|-|-|TRBV5-1|TRBJ1-1
TGCGCCAGCACGGGTAAGGGAGGGGACACTGAAGCTTTCTTT
CASTGKGGDTEAFF
>14|TRBD1|-|TRBV7-8|TRBJ2-7
TGTGCCAGCAGCCAAGGACAGGGAAGGGACGAGCAGTACTTC
CASSQGQGRDEQYF
>17|-|-|TRBV4-2|TRBJ2-3
TGTGCCAGCAGCCAAGATCGGAGACAGGCCATCACAGATACGCAGTATTTT
CASSQDRRQAITDTQYF
>16|-|-|TRBV9|TRBJ1-2
TGTGCCAGCAGCCTAGACGGCAGGCCTCTCAACTATGGCTACACCTTC
CASSLDGRPLNYGYTF
>14|TRBD1|few|TRBV13|TRBJ1-1
TGTGCCAGTCTCCGGGACAGGGTGAACACTGAAGCTTTCTTT
CASLRDRVNTEAFF
>13|-|-|TRBV18|TRBJ1-1
TGTGCCAGCTCGGGGACACAGAACACTGAAGCTTTCTTT
CASSGTQNTEAFF
>14|TRBD1|-|TRBV6-5|TRBJ2-7
TGTGCCAGCATTCCTCGGGCACAGGGGGCCGAGCAGTACTTC
CASIPRAQGAEQYF
>14|-|-|TRBV10-3|TRBJ1-4
TGTGCCATCGGGGACATTGCAACTAATGAAAAACTGTTTTTT
CAIGDIATNEKLFF
>15|TRBD1|-|TRBV28|TRBJ1-5
TGTGCCAGCAGATCGACAGGGAAGGGCAATCAGCCCCAGCATTTT
CASRSTGKGNQPQHF
>14|-|-|TRBV30|TRBJ2-3
TGTGCCTGGTCGGACTTCTCGAGCACAGATACGCAGTATTTT
CAWSDFSSTDTQYF
>13|-|-|TRBV12-3/TRBV12-4|TRBJ1-1
TGTGCCAGCAGTTTTCAGGGGAACACTGAAGCTTTCTTT
CASSFQGNTEAFF
>16|-|-|TRBV27|TRBJ1-1
TGTGCCAGCAGCCCACGACAGGAGCCCAAGAACACTGAAGCTTTCTTT
CASSPRQEPKNTEAFF
>15|TRBD1|once|TRBV5-1|TRBJ2-6
TGCGCCAGTAAACAACAGGGGGCTGGGGCCAACGTCCTGACTTTC
CASKQQGAGANVLTF
>14|-|-|TRBV4-2|TRBJ1-4
TGTGCCAGCAGCCAAGGAAGAGGCTATGAAAAACTGTTTTTT
CASSQGRGYEKLFF
>13|-|-|TRBV7-8|TRBJ2-7
TGTGCCAGCAGCTTAGGTCTAGGGGACGAGCAGTACTTC
CASSLGLGDEQYF
>13|TRBD1|-|TRBV7-9|TRBJ1-2
TGTGCCAGCACCCTAGACAGGGCCTATGGCTACACCTTC
CASTLDRAYGYTF
>13|TRBD1|-|TRBV27|TRBJ1-6
TGTGCCAGCAGCTACAGGGGTAATTCACCCCTCCACTTT
CASSYRGNSPLHF
>19|TRBD1|-|TRBV9|TRBJ1-1
TGTGCCAGCAGCGCCAACATTGGACAGGGTATATTACTGAACACTGAAGCTTTCTTT
CASSANIGQGILLNTEAFF
>13|-|-|TRBV12-3/TRBV12-4|TRBJ1-1
TGTGCCAGCAGTCCGGGGAGGAACACTGAAGCTTTCTTT
CASSPGRNTEAFF
>16|-|-|TRBV4-3|TRBJ1-1
TGCGCCAGCAGCCAAGATCGGAACAGGTTTGGAACTGAAGCTTTCTTT
CASSQDRNRFGTEAFF
>14|TRBD1|-|TRBV29-1|TRBJ1-2
TGCAGCGTTGAAAACAGGGGGCAAGTAAGTGGCTACACCTTC
CSVENRGQVSGYTF
>14|TRBD1|-|TRBV3-1/TRBV3-2|TRBJ2-5
TGTGCCAGCAGCGATAGGACAGGAGTGGAGACCCAGTACTTC
CASSDRTGVETQYF
>15|-|few|TRBV6-4|TRBJ1-5
TGTGCCAGCACCCCGGGGACTGATAGCAATCAGCCCCAGCATTTT
CASTPGTDSNQPQHF
>18|TRBD1|-|TRBV25-1|TRBJ1-1
TGTGCCAGCAGTGAACAAACAGGGGGCTGGGCCTTGAACACTGAAGCTTTCTTT
CASSEQTGGWALNTEAFF
>15|TRBD1|-|TRBV9|TRBJ1-4
TGTGCCAGCAGCTTAGGGACAGTCAGTAATGAAAAACTGTTTTTT
CASSLGTVSNEKLFF
>16|TRBD1|once|TRBV27|TRBJ1-2
TGTGCCAGCGGAAAACCGACAGGGGGAGCTAACTATGGCTACACCTTC
CASGKPTGGANYGYTF
>15|-|-|TRBV12-5|TRBJ2-2
TGTGCTAGTGGTTTGTCCAGCGGGAACACCGGGGAGCTGTTTTTT
CASGLSSGNTGELFF
>14|-|few|TRBV20-1|TRBJ1-5
TGCAGTGCTAGTAGGGACTTGGGGAATCAGCCCCAGCATTTT
CSASRDLGNQPQHF